This TCR beta chain is from a study of T cell responses to AZD1222 COVID-19 vaccine. Libraries were prepared by immunoSEQ multiplex PCR; TCRdb keeps only in-frame clonotypes and omits some of them. The sample lists under 120,000 clones, around 90% occurring once. This CDR3 region has 17 residues. Per the germline V gene, CDR1 is SGHDT and CDR2 is YYEEEE. Trimming at V came to 3 bases and at J to 0 bases, leaving 6 bases not matched to a gene. This sample comprised peripheral blood, obtained on day 0 of AZD1222 vaccination. The rearrangement joins TRBV5-6 to TRBJ1-3, with 10 nucleotides matching TRBD1. This TCR was recovered from an adult in good health. The DNA for the CDR3 is TGTGCCAGCAGCTGGGGACAGGGGCCCGACTCTGGAAACACCATATATTTT. Translated, it gives CASSWGQGPDSGNTIYF.